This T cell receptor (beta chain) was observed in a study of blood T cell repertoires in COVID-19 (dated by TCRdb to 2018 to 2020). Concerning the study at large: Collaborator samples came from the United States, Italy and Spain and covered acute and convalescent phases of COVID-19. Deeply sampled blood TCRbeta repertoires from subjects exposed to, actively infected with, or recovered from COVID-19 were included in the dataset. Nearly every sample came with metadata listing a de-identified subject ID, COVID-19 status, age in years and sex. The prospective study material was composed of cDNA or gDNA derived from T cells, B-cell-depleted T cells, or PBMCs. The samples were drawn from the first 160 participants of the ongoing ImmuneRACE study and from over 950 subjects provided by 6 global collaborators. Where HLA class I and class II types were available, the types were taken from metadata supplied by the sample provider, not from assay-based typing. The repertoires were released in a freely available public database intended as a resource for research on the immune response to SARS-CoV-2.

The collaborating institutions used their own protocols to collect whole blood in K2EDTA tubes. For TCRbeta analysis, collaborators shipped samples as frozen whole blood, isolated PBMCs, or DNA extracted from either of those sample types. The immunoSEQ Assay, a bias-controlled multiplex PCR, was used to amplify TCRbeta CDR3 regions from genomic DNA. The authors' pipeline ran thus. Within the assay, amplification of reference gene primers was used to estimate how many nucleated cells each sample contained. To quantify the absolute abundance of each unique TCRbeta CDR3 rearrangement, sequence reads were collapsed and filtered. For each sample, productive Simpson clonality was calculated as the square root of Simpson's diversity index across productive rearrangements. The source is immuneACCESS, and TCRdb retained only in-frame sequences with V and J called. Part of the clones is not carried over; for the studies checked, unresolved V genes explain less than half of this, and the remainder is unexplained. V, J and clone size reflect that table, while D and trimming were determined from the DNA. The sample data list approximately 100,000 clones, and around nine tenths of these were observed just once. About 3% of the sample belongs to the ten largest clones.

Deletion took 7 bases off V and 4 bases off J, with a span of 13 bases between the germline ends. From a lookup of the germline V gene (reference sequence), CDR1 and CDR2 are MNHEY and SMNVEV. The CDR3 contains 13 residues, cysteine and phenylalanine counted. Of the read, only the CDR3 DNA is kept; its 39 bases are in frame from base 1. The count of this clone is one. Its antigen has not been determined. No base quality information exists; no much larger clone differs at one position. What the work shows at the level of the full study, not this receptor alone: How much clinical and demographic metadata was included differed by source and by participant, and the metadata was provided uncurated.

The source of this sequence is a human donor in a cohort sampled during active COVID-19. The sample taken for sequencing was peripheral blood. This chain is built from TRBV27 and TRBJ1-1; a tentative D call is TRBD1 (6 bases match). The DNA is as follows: TGTGCCAGCACCCCCCGGGGGGCCACTGAAGCTTTCTTT. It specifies CASTPRGATEAFF.